The 32 T cell receptor beta chains reported below all come from one sample, sequenced in a study of human T cells and chemical hapten exposure. TCRdb reanalysed the RACE reads using MiXCR and keeps one entry per CDR3 protein. The sample yields about 40,000 distinct CDR3 sequences, 3.3% seen once. Described time point: patch test 2, 6 weeks after DPC sensitization. Treatment indicated: therapeutic diphenylcyclopropenone sensitization with weekly scalp DPC. The specimen comprised whole blood, sampled in connection with sensitization to the hapten diphenylcyclopropenone (DPC). These receptors originate from a man between 40 and 49 years old with alopecia areata. Some clones in this sample may be carry-over from other donors' samples.

This clonotype was picked up a small number of times. The chain couples TRBV9 to TRBJ1-1, with D maybe TRBD1 (6 bases). The CDR3 extends over 15 amino acids. V lost 2 bases and J 1 base, leaving 12 bases between the germline ends. CDR1 SGDLS and CDR2 YYNGEE come from the germline V gene. CDR3 coding DNA: TGTGCCAGCAGCGTCGGCGCAGGGGAGAACACTGAAGCTTTCTTT. Amino acids: CASSVGAGENTEAFF.

This clonotype came up many times. The rearrangement uses TRBV5-4 and TRBJ2-4, with D perhaps matching TRBD2 (5 bases). V shed 4 bases and J shed 1 base, with 15 bases lying between them. The germline CDR1 and CDR2 sequences are SGHNT and YYREEE (reference sequence). The CDR3 has 16 amino acids. The CDR3 spells CASSVTGSGAKNIQYF. The CDR3 nucleotides are TGTGCCAGCAGCGTAACGGGAAGTGGGGCCAAAAACATTCAGTACTTC.

The table lists this clonotype with many counts. The CDR3 region is CASSPRTGDGYTF. CDR3 in DNA: TGTGCCAGCAGCCCAAGGACAGGTGATGGCTACACCTTC. This chain connects TRBV14 to TRBJ1-2, with 7 bases lining up with TRBD1. The junction had 5 bases not matched to a gene; V was cut back by 4 bases and J by 6 bases. This CDR3 is built from 13 residues. The germline CDR1 and CDR2 sequences are SGHDN and FVKESK.

In its sample, this clonotype was seen many times. The chain couples TRBV10-3 to TRBJ2-1, with D perhaps matching TRBD1 or TRBD2 (5 bases each). V lost 4 bases, J lost 8 bases, and 9 bases lay in between. The CDR3 is 12 amino acids. Looked up from germline, CDR1 is ENHRY and CDR2 is SYGVKD. CDR3 loop: CAISVLGDEQFF. The DNA for the CDR3 is TGTGCCATCAGTGTCTTGGGGGATGAGCAGTTCTTC.

This clonotype was recorded at least ten times. The chain joins TRBV20-1 to TRBJ2-3; 7 bases are a match to TRBD2. After removal of 0 bases from V and 2 bases from J, the junction contained 5 bases not matched to a gene. The germline V gene encodes CDR1 DFQATT and CDR2 SNEGSKA (reference sequence). The CDR3 extends over 15 amino acids. The CDR3 DNA reads TGCAGTGCTAGAGAGGGGGGGACCGCCACAGATACGCAGTATTTT. Amino acids: CSAREGGTATDTQYF.

This clonotype was seen many times. The chain joins TRBV5-1 to TRBJ2-1; TRBD2 matches 8 bases. Germline CDR1 SGHRS, CDR2 YFSETQ. With 4 bases clipped from V and 6 bases from J, the junction kept 9 bases outside the gene matches. The length of the CDR3 is 15 residues. The CDR3 coding sequence is TGCGCCAGCAGCCAATCCGGGACTAGGACCAATGAGCAGTTCTTC. Its protein product is CASSQSGTRTNEQFF.

This clonotype was seen at least ten times. CDR3 in amino acids: CSARDWQGRTDTQYF. CDR3 in DNA: TGCAGTGCTAGAGATTGGCAGGGCCGCACAGATACGCAGTATTTT. This chain uses TRBV20-1 with TRBJ2-3, with a weak D call TRBD1 (5 bases). Trimming took off 0 bases at V and 1 base at J, with 11 bases between the two ends. This CDR3 contains 15 residues. Germline V gene sequence: CDR1 DFQATT, CDR2 SNEGSKA (reference sequence).

This clonotype was recorded many times. The chain carries TRBV28 and TRBJ2-3; TRBD1 is a possible D gene (5 bases). CDR1 and CDR2 (germline): MDHEN, SYDVKM. The V end lost 3 bases, the J end lost 0 bases, and 10 bases lay between the germline ends. There are 15 residues in the CDR3. The CDR3 loop is CASSFRGSSTDTQYF. DNA for the CDR3: TGTGCCAGCAGTTTTAGGGGCTCAAGCACAGATACGCAGTATTTT.

The table lists this clonotype with many counts. V is TRBV7-6 and J is TRBJ2-7, with D maybe TRBD2 (5 bases). V was cut by 0 bases and J by 3 bases, with 6 bases left in between. This CDR3 is built from 13 residues. Germline values: CDR1 SGHVS, CDR2 FNYEAQ. CDR3 sequence (DNA): TGTGCCAGCAGCTTAGCCCGGGACTACGAGCAGTACTTC. It encodes CASSLARDYEQYF.

This clonotype was observed many times. The chain joins TRBV2 to TRBJ1-5; 9 bases align to TRBD1. Germline V gene data show CDR1 as SNHLY and CDR2 as FYNNEI. The CDR3 runs 15 residues. The V and J ends lost 5 bases and 1 base, in that order; junction bases with no gene match: 3. The CDR3 bases are TGTGCCAGCAGTAGGACAGGGGCAAGCAATCAGCCCCAGCATTTT. The encoded protein is CASSRTGASNQPQHF. Using reference TRBV2 and TRBJ1-5 for the parts outside the CDR3, the full variable domain is EPEVTQTPSHQVTQMGQEVILRCVPISNHLYFYWYRQILGQKVEFLVSFYNNEISEKSEIFDDQFSVERPDGSNFTLKIRSTKLEDSAMYFCASSRTGASNQPQHFGDGTRLSIL.

This clonotype was detected ten times or more. V is TRBV28 and J is TRBJ2-1; 7 nucleotides match TRBD2. The V gene's germline CDR1 is MDHEN and CDR2 SYDVKM. The CDR3 consists of 17 residues. V was pared by 4 bases and J by 4 bases, with 13 bases of the junction left unmatched. This CDR3 reads CASSSPGRGASYNEQFF. For the CDR3, the DNA is TGTGCCAGCAGTTCGCCGGGGAGGGGAGCTTCATACAATGAGCAGTTCTTC.

This sequence joins TRBV6-5 and TRBJ2-7; D assignment may be TRBD1 or TRBD2 (7 bases each). V lost 6 bases and J 8 bases, leaving 20 bases between the germline ends. The CDR3 extends over 14 amino acids. The germline V gene encodes CDR1 MNHEY and CDR2 SVGAGI. The CDR3, as DNA: TGTGCCAGCAGAAGGGAGGGGGCGTTACAAAAGCAGTACTTC. It translates to CASRREGALQKQYF.

This clonotype came up many times. The rearrangement joins TRBV20-1 to TRBJ2-1; TRBD2 matches 9 bases. The length of the CDR3 is 19 residues. V shed 0 bases, J shed 5 bases, and the junction held 17 bases outside the gene matches. Germline lookup yields CDR1 DFQATT and CDR2 SNEGSKA (reference sequence). The CDR3 bases are TGCAGTGCTAGAGATCCATCCCGCTTTATGGCGGGAGGGAACAATGAGCAGTTCTTC. Its protein product is CSARDPSRFMAGGNNEQFF.

In its sample, this clonotype was seen many times. The chain has TRBV7-2 and TRBJ2-3; D gene ambiguous. Germline V gene data show CDR1 as SGHTA and CDR2 as FQGNSA. V shed 3 bases and J shed 4 bases, with 11 bases lying between them. The CDR3 has 14 amino acids. The CDR3 loop is CASSLTRVADTQYF. The CDR3 nucleotides are TGTGCCAGCAGCTTGACTCGCGTCGCAGATACGCAGTATTTT.

This clonotype was found many times. The chain combines TRBV7-9 with TRBJ2-7; TRBD1 matches at 10 bases. Germline V gives CDR1 SEHNR, CDR2 FQNEAQ (reference sequence). The CDR3 extends over 14 amino acids. V was clipped by 4 bases and J by 5 bases; unmatched bases: 5. CDR3 residues: CASSSGTGVDEQYF. CDR3 DNA: TGTGCCAGCAGCTCCGGGACAGGGGTGGACGAGCAGTACTTC.

There are many counts of this clonotype. V is TRBV3-1 and J is TRBJ2-4; TRBD1 agrees at 10 bases. Unmatched junction bases numbered 14, after V lost 3 bases and J lost 9 bases. The CDR3 spans 17 residues. Germline V gene data show CDR1 as LGHDT and CDR2 as YNNKEL (reference sequence). The CDR3 bases are TGTGCCAGCAGCCATAATTTACCGGGACAGGGGAGTGGCATTCAGTACTTC. It specifies CASSHNLPGQGSGIQYF.

This clonotype came up many times. One junction end does not reproduce the germline sequence, and a read error may be involved. The rearrangement joins TRBV2 to TRBJ2-1; possible D gene TRBD1, 6 bases. Germline-derived CDR1 and CDR2 are SNHLY and FYNNEI. This CDR3 has 13 amino acids. The CDR3 sequence is CASSLQGYDEQFF. CDR3 sequence (DNA): TGTGCCAGCAGTCTACAGGGCTACGATGAGCAGTTCTTC.

This clonotype was counted many times. V and J are TRBV28 and TRBJ1-5; D might be TRBD1 (6 bases). Trimming took off 6 bases at V and 5 bases at J, with 20 bases between the two ends. The CDR3 covers 16 residues. In germline, CDR1 is MDHEN, CDR2 SYDVKM. This chain's CDR3 is CASSPPSGQKDQPQHF. The CDR3 region has the DNA TGTGCCAGCAGCCCACCCTCGGGACAAAAAGATCAGCCCCAGCATTTT.

This clonotype has at least ten counts. The chain recombines TRBV7-2 with TRBJ2-4, with D hard to call. CDR1 and CDR2 from the germline V gene are SGHTA and FQGNSA. This CDR3 is built from 16 residues. The V end was cut by 3 bases, the J end by 1 base, with 13 bases between. The CDR3 here is CASSFSGTGAKNIQYF. DNA for the CDR3: TGTGCCAGCAGCTTTTCTGGAACTGGGGCCAAAAACATTCAGTACTTC.

This clonotype came up many times. J is TRBJ1-1 and V is TRBV12-3 or TRBV12-4, with D unresolved. This CDR3 comprises 15 residues. The V end lost 6 bases, the J end lost 0 bases, and 14 bases lay between the germline ends. The CDR3 reads CASSKQRHLNTEAFF. In DNA form, the CDR3 reads TGTGCCAGCAGCAAACAAAGACACCTGAACACTGAAGCTTTCTTT.

In its sample, this clonotype was seen once. A single base separates this from a much larger clone, so it may be a read error. The genes are TRBV7-3 and TRBJ1-1; TRBD1 aligns across 12 bases. CDR3 length: 14 amino acids. The V gene's germline CDR1 is SGHTA and CDR2 FQGTGA. J was trimmed by 12 bases and V by 5 bases; bases with no gene match: 10. CDR3 sequence reads: CASSPMGTGGLTFF. DNA of the CDR3: TGTGCCAGCAGCCCTATGGGGACAGGGGGCCTGACTTTCTTT.

This clonotype has at least ten counts. The chain has TRBV6-5 and TRBJ1-1, with D possibly being TRBD1 (6 bases). With 4 bases removed from V and 4 bases from J, the gap between germline ends came to 10 bases. CDR3 length: 13 amino acids. Germline V lookup: CDR1 MNHEY, CDR2 SVGAGI. This chain's CDR3 is CASSFGQSTEAFF. CDR3 coding DNA: TGTGCCAGCAGTTTCGGACAGAGCACTGAAGCTTTCTTT.

At least ten counts were recorded for this clonotype. The rearrangement joins TRBV12-3 or TRBV12-4 to TRBJ2-1; TRBD2 matches 12 bases. The CDR3 has 15 amino acids. V lost 4 bases and J lost 5; bases outside the gene matches: 3. In DNA form, the CDR3 reads TGTGCCAGCAGTTCTAGCGGGAGGGCCCACAATGAGCAGTTCTTC. Protein sequence: CASSSSGRAHNEQFF.

This clonotype came up many times. CDR3: CSASRREGLETQYF. The CDR3 coding sequence is TGCAGTGCTAGTAGGCGGGAGGGCCTAGAGACCCAGTACTTC. The chain recombines TRBV20-1 with TRBJ2-5, with 9 positions matching TRBD2. The CDR3 spans 14 residues. V shed 3 bases and J 4 bases; nucleotides not matched to a gene: 6. CDR1 and CDR2 from the germline V gene are DFQATT and SNEGSKA (reference sequence).

This clonotype has a count of ten or more. CDR3 sequence reads: CASSLSGRGYNEQFF. The CDR3 DNA is TGTGCCAGCAGCTTAAGCGGGAGGGGCTACAATGAGCAGTTCTTC. The V call is TRBV7-9, the J call TRBJ2-1; 10 nucleotides agree with TRBD2. The V gene's germline CDR1 is SEHNR and CDR2 FQNEAQ (reference sequence). This CDR3 is 15 amino acids long. Losses at the gene ends were 2 bases for V and 3 bases for J; bases not matched to a gene: 1.

This clonotype was found many times. The V gene is TRBV7-2, the J gene TRBJ1-6; D gene ambiguous. CDR1 is SGHTA, CDR2 FQGNSA, per germline. Trimming cost V 4 bases and J 0 bases, with 10 bases left between them. CDR3 length: 16 residues. The CDR3 DNA reads as TGTGCCAGCAGCTCGTACAGAGCCTCCTATAATTCACCCCTCCACTTT. It is translated as CASSSYRASYNSPLHF. Full variable domain (remainder filled in from reference TRBV7-2 and TRBJ1-6): GAGVSQSPSNKVTEKGKDVELRCDPISGHTALYWYRQSLGQGLEFLIYFQGNSAPDKSGLPSDRFSAERTGGSVSTLTIQRTQQEDSAVYLCASSSYRASYNSPLHFGNGTRLTVT.

The sample holds many counts of this clonotype. The genes are TRBV6-6 and TRBJ2-2; TRBD2 aligns across 9 bases. Germline assignment: CDR1 MNHNY and CDR2 SVGAGI (reference sequence). With 0 bases clipped from V and 5 bases from J, the junction kept 7 bases outside the gene matches. This CDR3 region has 17 residues. CDR3 amino acids: CASSYSRGSGGTGELFF. CDR3 coding DNA: TGTGCCAGCAGTTACTCCCGGGGTAGCGGGGGAACCGGGGAGCTGTTTTTT.

This clonotype was picked up many times. The rearrangement links TRBV27 to TRBJ2-7; D is unclear. Germline CDR1 reads MNHEY; CDR2 reads SMNVEV (reference sequence). This CDR3 comprises 13 residues. The germline V and J ends were trimmed by 6 bases and 2 bases, with 11 bases remaining between them. The CDR3 loop reads CASSPDGAYEQYF. The CDR3 DNA sequence: TGTGCCAGCAGCCCTGATGGGGCCTACGAGCAGTACTTC.

In its sample, this clonotype was seen a few times. The rearrangement links TRBV3-1 to TRBJ1-1; D ambiguous. The CDR3 is made up of 12 amino acids. Looked up from germline, CDR1 is LGHDT and CDR2 is YNNKEL (reference sequence). With 3 bases removed from V and 4 bases from J, the gap between germline ends came to 6 bases. The CDR3 here is CASSHGPTEAFF. CDR3 bases: TGTGCCAGCAGCCACGGCCCCACTGAAGCTTTCTTT.

The V and J genes are TRBV6-1 and TRBJ1-1; D is unclear. Per the germline V gene, CDR1 is MNHNS and CDR2 is SASEGT. V lost 1 base to trimming and J lost 4 bases, with 4 bases between them. CDR3 length equals 12 residues. CDR3 protein: CASSEGPTEAFF. The CDR3 DNA sequence: TGTGCCAGCAGTGAAGGGCCCACTGAAGCTTTCTTT.

The chain recombines TRBV6-5 with TRBJ1-6; D possibly corresponds to TRBD1 (6 bases). V was cut by 0 bases and J by 9 bases, with 12 bases left in between. The CDR3 is 15 amino acids. Germline V gene data show CDR1 as MNHEY and CDR2 as SVGAGI. The DNA of the CDR3 is TGTGCCAGCAGTTACTCTCCGGGGGCAATTTCACCCCTCCACTTT. This gives the protein CASSYSPGAISPLHF.

The sample holds a few counts of this clonotype. The chain joins TRBV5-1 to TRBJ2-2; the match to TRBD2 covers 11 bases. From germline, CDR1 is SGHRS and CDR2 YFSETQ. Germline trimming cut 5 bases from V and 5 bases from J; bases unmatched to any gene: 5. There are 15 residues in the CDR3. The CDR3 sequence is CASSLTSGVTGELFF. CDR3 nucleotides: TGCGCCAGCAGTCTGACTAGCGGGGTAACCGGGGAGCTGTTTTTT. Filled out from reference TRBV5-1 and TRBJ2-2, the complete variable domain reads KAGVTQTPRYLIKTRGQQVTLSCSPISGHRSVSWYQQTPGQGLQFLFEYFSETQRNKGNFPGRFSGRQFSNSRSEMNVSTLELGDSALYLCASSLTSGVTGELFFGEGSRLTVL.